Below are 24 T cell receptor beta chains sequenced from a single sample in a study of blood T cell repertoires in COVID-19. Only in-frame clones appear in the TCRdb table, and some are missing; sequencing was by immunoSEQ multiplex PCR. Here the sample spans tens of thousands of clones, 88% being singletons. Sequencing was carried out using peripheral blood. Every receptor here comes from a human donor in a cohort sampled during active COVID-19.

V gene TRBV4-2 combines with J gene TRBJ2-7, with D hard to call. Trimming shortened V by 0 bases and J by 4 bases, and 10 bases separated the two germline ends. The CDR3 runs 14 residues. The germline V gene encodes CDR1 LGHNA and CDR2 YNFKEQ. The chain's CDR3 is CASSQDRRNYEQYF. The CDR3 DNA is TGTGCCAGCAGCCAAGATCGGCGGAATTACGAGCAGTACTTC.

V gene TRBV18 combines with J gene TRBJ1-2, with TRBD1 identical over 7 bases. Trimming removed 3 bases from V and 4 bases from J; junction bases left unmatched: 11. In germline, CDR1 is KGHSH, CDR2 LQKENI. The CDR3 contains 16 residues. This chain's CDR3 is CASSPTQEPGGYGYTF. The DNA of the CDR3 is TGTGCCAGCTCACCCACCCAGGAACCAGGGGGCTATGGCTACACCTTC.

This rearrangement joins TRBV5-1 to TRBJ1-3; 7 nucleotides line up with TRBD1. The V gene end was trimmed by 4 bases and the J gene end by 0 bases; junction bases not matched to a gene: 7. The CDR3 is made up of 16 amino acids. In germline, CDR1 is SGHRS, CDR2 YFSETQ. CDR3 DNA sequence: TGCGCCAGCAGCCGGGACAGTGCCCTCTCTGGAAACACCATATATTTT. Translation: CASSRDSALSGNTIYF.

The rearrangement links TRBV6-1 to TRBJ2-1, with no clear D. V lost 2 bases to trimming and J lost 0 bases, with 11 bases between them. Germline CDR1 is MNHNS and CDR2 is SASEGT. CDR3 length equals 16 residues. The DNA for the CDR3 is TGTGCCAGCAGTGAAACCGATATGAGCTCCTACAATGAGCAGTTCTTC. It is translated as CASSETDMSSYNEQFF.

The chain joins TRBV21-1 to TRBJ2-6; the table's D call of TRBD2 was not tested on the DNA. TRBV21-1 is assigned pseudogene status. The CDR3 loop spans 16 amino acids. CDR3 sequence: CASSKAYFSGANVLTF. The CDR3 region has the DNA TGTGCCAGCAGCAAAGCCTATTTCTCTGGGGCCAACGTCCTGACTTTC.

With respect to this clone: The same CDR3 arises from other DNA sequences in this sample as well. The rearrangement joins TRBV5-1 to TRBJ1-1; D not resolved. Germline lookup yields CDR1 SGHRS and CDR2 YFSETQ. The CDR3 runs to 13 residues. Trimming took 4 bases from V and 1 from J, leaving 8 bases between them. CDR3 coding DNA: TGCGCCAGCAGCCGGTCCGGGAACACTGAAGCTTTCTTT. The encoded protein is CASSRSGNTEAFF.

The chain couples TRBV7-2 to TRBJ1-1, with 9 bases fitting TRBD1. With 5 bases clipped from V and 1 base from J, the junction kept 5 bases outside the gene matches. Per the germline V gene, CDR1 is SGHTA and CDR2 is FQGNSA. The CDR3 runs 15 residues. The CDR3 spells CASSRGTGRNTEAFF. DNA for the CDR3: TGTGCCAGCAGCCGCGGGACAGGGAGGAACACTGAAGCTTTCTTT.

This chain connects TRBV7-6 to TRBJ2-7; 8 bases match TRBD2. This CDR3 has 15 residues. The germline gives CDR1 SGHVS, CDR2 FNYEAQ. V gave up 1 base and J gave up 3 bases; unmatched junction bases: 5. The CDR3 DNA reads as TGTGCCAGCAGCTTAGAGGAGCGGGAGAACTACGAGCAGTACTTC. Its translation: CASSLEERENYEQYF.

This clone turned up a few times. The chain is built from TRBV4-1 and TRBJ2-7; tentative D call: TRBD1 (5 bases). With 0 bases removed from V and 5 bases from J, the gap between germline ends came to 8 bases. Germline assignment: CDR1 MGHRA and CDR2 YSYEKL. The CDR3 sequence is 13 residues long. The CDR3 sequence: CASSQEGRDEQYF. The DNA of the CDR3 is TGCGCCAGCAGCCAAGAGGGCAGGGACGAGCAGTACTTC.

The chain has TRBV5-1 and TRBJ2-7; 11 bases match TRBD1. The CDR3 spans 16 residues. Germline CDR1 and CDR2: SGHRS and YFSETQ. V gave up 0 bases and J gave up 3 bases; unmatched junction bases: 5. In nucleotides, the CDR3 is TGCGCCAGCAGCTTGGCCGGACAGGGGGCGGTCTACGAGCAGTACTTC. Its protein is CASSLAGQGAVYEQYF.

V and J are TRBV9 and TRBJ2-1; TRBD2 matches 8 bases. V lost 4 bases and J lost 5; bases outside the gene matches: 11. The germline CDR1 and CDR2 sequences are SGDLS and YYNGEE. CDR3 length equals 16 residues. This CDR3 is CASSPLGLAGDNEQFF. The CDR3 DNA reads TGTGCCAGCAGCCCCCTCGGGCTAGCGGGTGACAATGAGCAGTTCTTC.

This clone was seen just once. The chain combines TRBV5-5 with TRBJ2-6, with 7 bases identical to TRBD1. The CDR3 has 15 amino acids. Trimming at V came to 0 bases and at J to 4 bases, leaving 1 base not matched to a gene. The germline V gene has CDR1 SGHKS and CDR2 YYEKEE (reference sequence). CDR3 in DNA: TGTGCCAGCAGCTTGGCGGGACAGGGGGCCAACGTCCTGACTTTC. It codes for CASSLAGQGANVLTF.

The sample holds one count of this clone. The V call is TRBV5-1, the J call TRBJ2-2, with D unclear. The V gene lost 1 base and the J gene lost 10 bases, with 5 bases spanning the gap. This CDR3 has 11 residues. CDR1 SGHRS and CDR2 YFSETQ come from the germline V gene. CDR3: CASSLLEELFF. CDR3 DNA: TGCGCCAGCAGCTTGTTAGAGGAGCTGTTTTTT. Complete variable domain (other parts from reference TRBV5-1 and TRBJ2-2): KAGVTQTPRYLIKTRGQQVTLSCSPISGHRSVSWYQQTPGQGLQFLFEYFSETQRNKGNFPGRFSGRQFSNSRSEMNVSTLELGDSALYLCASSLLEELFFGEGSRLTVL.

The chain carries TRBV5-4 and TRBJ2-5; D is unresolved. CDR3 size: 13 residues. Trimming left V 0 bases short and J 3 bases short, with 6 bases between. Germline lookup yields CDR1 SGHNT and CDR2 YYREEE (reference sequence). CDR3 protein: CASSLGEEETQYF. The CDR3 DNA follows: TGTGCCAGCAGCTTGGGAGAGGAAGAGACCCAGTACTTC.

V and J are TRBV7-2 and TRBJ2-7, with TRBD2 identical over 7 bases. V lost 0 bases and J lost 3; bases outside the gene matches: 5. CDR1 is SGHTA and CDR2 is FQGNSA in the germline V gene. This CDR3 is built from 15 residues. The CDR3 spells CASSLAGPSGYEQYF. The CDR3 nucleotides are TGTGCCAGCAGCTTAGCGGGGCCTAGCGGCTACGAGCAGTACTTC.

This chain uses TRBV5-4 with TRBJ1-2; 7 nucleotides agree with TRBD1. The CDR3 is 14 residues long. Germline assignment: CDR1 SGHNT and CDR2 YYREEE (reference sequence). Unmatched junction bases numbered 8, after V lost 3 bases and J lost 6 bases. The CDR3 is CASSSRQGMNGYTF. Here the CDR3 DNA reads TGTGCCAGCAGCTCTCGACAGGGTATGAATGGCTACACCTTC.

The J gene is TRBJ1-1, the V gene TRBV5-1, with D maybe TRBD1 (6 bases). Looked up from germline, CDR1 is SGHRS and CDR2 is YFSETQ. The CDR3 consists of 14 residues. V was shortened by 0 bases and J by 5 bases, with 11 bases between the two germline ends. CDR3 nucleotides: TGCGCCAGCAGCTTGGGCAGGGGTTGGACTGAAGCTTTCTTT. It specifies CASSLGRGWTEAFF.

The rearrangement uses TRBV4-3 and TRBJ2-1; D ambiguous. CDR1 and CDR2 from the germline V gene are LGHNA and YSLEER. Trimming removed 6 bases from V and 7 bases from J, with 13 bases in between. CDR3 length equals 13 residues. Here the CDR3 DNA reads TGCGCCAGCAGTCCAAGACCGGGTAATGAGCAGTTCTTC. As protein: CASSPRPGNEQFF.

CDR3 region: CASSREGGPWIYGYTF. In nucleotides, the CDR3 is TGTGCCAGCAGTCGAGAAGGGGGTCCTTGGATCTATGGCTACACCTTC. The V gene is TRBV7-2, the J gene TRBJ1-2, with D possibly matching TRBD1 (6 bases). V shed 6 bases and J shed 4 bases, with 21 bases lying between them. The germline V gene has CDR1 SGHTA and CDR2 FQGNSA. This CDR3 has 16 residues.

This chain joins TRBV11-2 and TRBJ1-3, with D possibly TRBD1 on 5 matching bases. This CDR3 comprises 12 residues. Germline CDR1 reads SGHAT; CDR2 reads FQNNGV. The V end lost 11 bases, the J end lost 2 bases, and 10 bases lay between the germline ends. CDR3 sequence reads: CAGGRPGNTIYF. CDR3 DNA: TGTGCCGGGGGGAGGCCTGGAAACACCATATATTTT.

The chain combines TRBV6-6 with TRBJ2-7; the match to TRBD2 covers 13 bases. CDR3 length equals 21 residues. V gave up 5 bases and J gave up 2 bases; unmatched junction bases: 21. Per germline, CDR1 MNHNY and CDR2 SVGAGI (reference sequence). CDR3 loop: CASSPGLAGAILDGLAYEQYF. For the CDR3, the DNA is TGTGCCAGCAGTCCTGGACTAGCGGGAGCGATATTAGACGGTCTTGCCTACGAGCAGTACTTC.

The CDR3 spells CASSEDRGRQPQHF. CDR3 DNA: TGTGCCAGCAGTGAGGACAGGGGACGTCAGCCCCAGCATTTT. The J gene is TRBJ1-5, the V gene TRBV2, with 9 nucleotides matching TRBD1. The CDR3 consists of 14 residues. Germline V CDR1 and CDR2: SNHLY, FYNNEI. With 3 bases clipped from V and 6 bases from J, the junction kept 3 bases outside the gene matches.

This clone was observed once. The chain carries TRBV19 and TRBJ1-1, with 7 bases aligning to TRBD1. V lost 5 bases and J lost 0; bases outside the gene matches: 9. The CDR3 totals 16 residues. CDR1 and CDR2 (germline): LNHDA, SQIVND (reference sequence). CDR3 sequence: CASSSPRQGLNTEAFF. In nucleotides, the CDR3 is TGTGCCAGTAGTTCCCCCCGACAGGGACTGAACACTGAAGCTTTCTTT.

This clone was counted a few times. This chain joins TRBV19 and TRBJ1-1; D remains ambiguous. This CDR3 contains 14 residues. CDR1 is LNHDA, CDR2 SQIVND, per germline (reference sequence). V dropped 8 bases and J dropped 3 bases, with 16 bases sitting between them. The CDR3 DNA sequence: TGTGCCAGTGTGAAGAGAGCCCGGGACACTGAAGCTTTCTTT. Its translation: CASVKRARDTEAFF.